Listed below are T cell receptor beta chains from one sample, sequenced in a study of T cell responses to AZD1222 COVID-19 vaccine. Assay: immunoSEQ multiplex PCR; the TCRdb copy retains only in-frame clones and omits some. This repertoire shows 130,000 or so clones, 70% to 90% found once; its top ten account for more than 7.5%. Sequenced material: peripheral blood, taken on day 0 of AZD1222 vaccination. Receptor source: an adult in good health. Each CDR3 is given with its conserved first and last residue. Each record gives: D gene, clone size, J gene, V gene, CDR3 protein, CDR3 DNA. The D gene is left open where the match is weak. Clone sizes are given selectively: once, few, many, or a class where the clone is expanded.

>-|-|TRBJ1-1|TRBV30
CAWSDLRAPEAFF
TGTGCCTGGAGCGACCTGCGGGCTCCTGAAGCTTTCTTT
>TRBD1|-|TRBJ1-2|TRBV12-3/TRBV12-4
CASSPRDRGFYTF
TGTGCCAGCAGCCCCAGGGACAGGGGCTTCTACACCTTC
>-|-|TRBJ2-5|TRBV14
CASSPGQRWKGETQYF
TGTGCCAGCAGTCCAGGTCAGCGGTGGAAGGGGGAGACCCAGTACTTC
>-|once|TRBJ2-4|TRBV6-1
CASSGTAGSDLAKNIQYF
TGTGCCAGCAGTGGGACCGCGGGATCAGATCTAGCCAAAAACATTCAGTACTTC
>TRBD1|once|TRBJ1-1|TRBV12-3/TRBV12-4
CASSLNRGAEAFF
TGTGCCAGCAGTTTAAACAGGGGTGCTGAAGCTTTCTTT
>-|once|TRBJ2-3|TRBV21-1
CASSRSTDTQYF
TGTGCCAGCAGCAGGAGCACAGATACGCAGTATTTT
>TRBD1|-|TRBJ1-1|TRBV5-1
CASSLPGGGVTEAFF
TGCGCCAGCAGCTTGCCAGGGGGCGGTGTCACTGAAGCTTTCTTT
>-|-|TRBJ1-1|TRBV19
CASGRQVNTEAFF
TGTGCCAGTGGAAGACAGGTGAACACTGAAGCTTTCTTT
>-|-|TRBJ2-7|TRBV11-3
CASALQGESFEQYF
TGTGCCAGCGCTCTGCAAGGGGAGTCCTTCGAGCAGTACTTC
>-|-|TRBJ1-1|TRBV27
CASRINTLAEAFF
TGTGCCAGCAGGATAAATACCTTAGCTGAAGCTTTCTTT
>TRBD1|few|TRBJ2-3|TRBV6-6
CASSQRQGGDTQYF
TGTGCCAGCAGTCAAAGACAGGGGGGAGATACGCAGTATTTT
>TRBD1|-|TRBJ2-7|TRBV14
CASSRTGGVEQYF
TGTGCCAGCAGCCGGACAGGGGGCGTCGAGCAGTACTTC
>-|-|TRBJ1-5|TRBV6-4
CASSDIQGQPQHF
TGTGCCAGCAGTGACATTCAGGGGCAGCCCCAGCATTTT
>-|-|TRBJ2-7|TRBV7-6
CASSPEHNSGYEQYF
TGTGCCAGCAGCCCCGAACACAATTCGGGCTACGAGCAGTACTTC
>TRBD1|-|TRBJ1-4|TRBV27
CASSFVGTGSNEKLFF
TGTGCCAGCAGTTTTGTCGGGACAGGGTCTAATGAAAAACTGTTTTTT
>TRBD2|-|TRBJ2-1|TRBV6-2/TRBV6-3
CASSYSKAGEQFF
TGTGCCAGCAGTTACTCGAAAGCGGGAGAGCAGTTCTTC
>TRBD1|few|TRBJ2-2|TRBV11-3
CASSFGQGTTGELFF
TGTGCCAGCAGTTTTGGACAGGGAACCACCGGGGAGCTGTTTTTT
>-|few|TRBJ2-7|TRBV7-9
CASSPGGTGSYEQYF
TGTGCCAGCAGCCCCGGGGGGACAGGCTCCTACGAGCAGTACTTC
>TRBD1|few|TRBJ1-1|TRBV28
CASTPQGGTGNTEAFF
TGTGCCAGCACCCCGCAGGGGGGAACGGGGAACACTGAAGCTTTCTTT
>TRBD1|-|TRBJ1-3|TRBV7-6
CASSARGTGPLGSGNTIYF
TGTGCCAGCAGCGCGAGGGGGACAGGACCTTTGGGGTCTGGAAACACCATATATTTT
>-|few|TRBJ2-5|TRBV21-1
CASFLSTRRGGRVQYF
TGTGCCAGCTTTTTAAGCACTAGGAGAGGCGGAAGGGTCCAGTACTTC
>-|-|TRBJ1-1|TRBV29-1
CSVERENTEAFF
TGCAGCGTTGAACGGGAGAACACTGAAGCTTTCTTT
>TRBD1|-|TRBJ1-2|TRBV2
CASRPGQGGDYGYTF
TGTGCCAGCAGGCCGGGACAGGGGGGTGACTATGGCTACACCTTC
>TRBD2|once|TRBJ2-7|TRBV27
CASSLMAGGPYEQYF
TGTGCCAGCAGTTTAATGGCGGGGGGGCCTTACGAGCAGTACTTC
>TRBD1|-|TRBJ1-1|TRBV6-2/TRBV6-3
CASSGRDSPAFF
TGTGCCAGCAGTGGCCGGGACAGTCCGGCTTTCTTT
>-|-|TRBJ1-4|TRBV7-8
CASSLLRVSNEKLFF
TGTGCCAGCAGCTTACTTCGGGTATCTAATGAAAAACTGTTTTTT
>TRBD2|-|TRBJ2-5|TRBV7-2
CASETGGSETQYF
TGTGCCAGCGAAACGGGAGGGTCTGAGACCCAGTACTTC
>TRBD2|-|TRBJ2-7|TRBV6-1
CASSEEVSGSYEQYF
TGTGCCAGCAGTGAAGAGGTTAGCGGGAGCTACGAGCAGTACTTC
>-|-|TRBJ2-7|TRBV5-1
CASSDGAGYEQYF
TGCGCCAGCAGCGACGGGGCTGGCTACGAGCAGTACTTC
>-|-|TRBJ1-1|TRBV11-3
CASSLKGPPGGTEAFF
TGTGCCAGCAGCTTAAAGGGACCTCCGGGGGGCACTGAAGCTTTCTTT
>TRBD1|-|TRBJ2-1|TRBV24-1
CATSEGTGWEFF
TGTGCCACCAGTGAGGGGACAGGGTGGGAGTTCTTC